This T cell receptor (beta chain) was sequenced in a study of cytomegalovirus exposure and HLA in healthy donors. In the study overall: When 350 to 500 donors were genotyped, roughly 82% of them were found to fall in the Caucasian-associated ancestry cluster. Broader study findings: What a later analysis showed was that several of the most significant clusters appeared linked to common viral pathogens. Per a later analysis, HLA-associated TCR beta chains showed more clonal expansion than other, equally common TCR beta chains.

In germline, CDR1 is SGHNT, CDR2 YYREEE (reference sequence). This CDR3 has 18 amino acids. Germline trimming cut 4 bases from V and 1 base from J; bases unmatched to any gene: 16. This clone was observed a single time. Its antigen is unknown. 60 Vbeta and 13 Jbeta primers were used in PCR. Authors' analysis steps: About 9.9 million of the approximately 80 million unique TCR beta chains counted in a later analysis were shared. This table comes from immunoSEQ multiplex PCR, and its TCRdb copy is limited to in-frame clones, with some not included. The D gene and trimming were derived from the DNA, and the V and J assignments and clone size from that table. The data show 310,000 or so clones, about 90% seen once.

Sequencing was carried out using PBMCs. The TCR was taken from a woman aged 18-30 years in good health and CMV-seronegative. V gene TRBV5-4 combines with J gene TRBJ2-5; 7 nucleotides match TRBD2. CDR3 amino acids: CASSARFVSRGSQETQYF. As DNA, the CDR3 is TGTGCCAGCAGCGCCAGGTTCGTTTCGCGGGGGTCCCAAGAGACCCAGTACTTC.